This T cell receptor (beta chain) emerged from a study of long-term antiretroviral therapy in people with HIV. The CDR3 loop spans 17 amino acids. Trimming left V 0 bases short and J 0 bases short, with 12 bases between. Germline CDR1 reads ENHRY; CDR2 reads SYGVKD. The run of the v3.0 immunoSEQ assay was at survey level. Libraries were prepared by immunoSEQ multiplex PCR; TCRdb keeps only in-frame clonotypes and omits some of them. The data hold 15,000 to 20,000 clones, with over 60% observed a single time. The source was unsorted PBMCs, collected 2.9 years after starting antiretroviral therapy. The receptor was derived from a woman aged 25 to 45 with HIV. The V and J genes are TRBV10-3 and TRBJ2-1, with unresolved D. CDR3 coding DNA: TGTGCCATCAGTGAGTCTCTAACAGCTTCCTCCTACAATGAGCAGTTCTTC. Amino acids: CAISESLTASSYNEQFF.